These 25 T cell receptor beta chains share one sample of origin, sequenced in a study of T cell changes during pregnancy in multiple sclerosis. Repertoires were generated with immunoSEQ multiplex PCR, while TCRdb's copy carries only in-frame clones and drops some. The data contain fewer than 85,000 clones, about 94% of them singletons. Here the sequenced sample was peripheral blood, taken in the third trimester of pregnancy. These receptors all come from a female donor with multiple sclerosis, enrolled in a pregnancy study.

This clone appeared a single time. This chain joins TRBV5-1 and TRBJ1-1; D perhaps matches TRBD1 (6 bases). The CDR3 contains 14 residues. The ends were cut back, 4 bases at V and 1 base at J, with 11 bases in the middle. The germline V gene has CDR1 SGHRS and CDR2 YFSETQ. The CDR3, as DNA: TGCGCCAGCAGCCTGACAGGCCAGAACACTGAAGCTTTCTTT. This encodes CASSLTGQNTEAFF.

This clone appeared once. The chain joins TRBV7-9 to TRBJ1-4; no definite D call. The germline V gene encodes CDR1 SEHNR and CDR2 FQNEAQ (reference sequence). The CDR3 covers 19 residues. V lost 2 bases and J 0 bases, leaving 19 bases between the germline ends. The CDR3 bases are TGTGCCAGCAGCTTATCGGGAGGTTGGCAGATGTCAACTAATGAAAAACTGTTTTTT. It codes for CASSLSGGWQMSTNEKLFF.

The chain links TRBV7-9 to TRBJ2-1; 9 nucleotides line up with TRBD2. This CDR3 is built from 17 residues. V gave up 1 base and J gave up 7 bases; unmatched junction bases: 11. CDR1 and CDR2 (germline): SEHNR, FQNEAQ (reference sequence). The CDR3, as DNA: TGTGCCAGCAGCTTAGGACGCGGCGGGGGGGCAAGGAATGAGCAGTTCTTC. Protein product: CASSLGRGGGARNEQFF.

The CDR3 loop is CASSDSQGTQYF. The DNA of the CDR3 is TGTGCCAGCAGTGACTCCCAGGGAACCCAGTACTTC. The chain uses TRBV6-4 and TRBJ2-5; maybe TRBD1 (5 bases). CDR1 MRHNA and CDR2 SNTAGT come from the germline V gene. Trimming stripped 0 bases from V and 8 bases from J, with 7 bases between. The CDR3 is made up of 12 amino acids.

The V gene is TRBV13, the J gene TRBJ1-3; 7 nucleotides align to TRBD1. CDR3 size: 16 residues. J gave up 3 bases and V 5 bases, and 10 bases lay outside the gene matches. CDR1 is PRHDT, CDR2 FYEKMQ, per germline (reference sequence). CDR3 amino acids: CASSPRTGLSGNTIYF. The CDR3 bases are TGTGCCAGCAGCCCTAGGACAGGACTCAGTGGAAACACCATATATTTT.

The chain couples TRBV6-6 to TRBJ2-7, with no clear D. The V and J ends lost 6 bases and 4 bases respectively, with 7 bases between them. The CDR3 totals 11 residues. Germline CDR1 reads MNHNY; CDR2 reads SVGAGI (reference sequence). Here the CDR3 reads CASSTVYEQYF. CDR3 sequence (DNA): TGTGCCAGCAGCACAGTTTACGAGCAGTACTTC.

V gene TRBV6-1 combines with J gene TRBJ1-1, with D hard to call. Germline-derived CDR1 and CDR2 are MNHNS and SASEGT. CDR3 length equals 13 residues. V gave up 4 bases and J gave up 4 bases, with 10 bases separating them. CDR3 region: CASSGSRGTEAFF. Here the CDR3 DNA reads TGTGCCAGCAGTGGATCCAGAGGCACTGAAGCTTTCTTT.

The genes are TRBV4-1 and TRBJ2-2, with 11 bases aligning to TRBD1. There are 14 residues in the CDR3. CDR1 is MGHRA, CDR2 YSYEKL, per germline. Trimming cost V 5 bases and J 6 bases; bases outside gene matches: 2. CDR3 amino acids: CASSRGQGAGELFF. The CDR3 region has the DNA TGCGCCAGCAGCAGGGGACAGGGGGCCGGGGAGCTGTTTTTT.

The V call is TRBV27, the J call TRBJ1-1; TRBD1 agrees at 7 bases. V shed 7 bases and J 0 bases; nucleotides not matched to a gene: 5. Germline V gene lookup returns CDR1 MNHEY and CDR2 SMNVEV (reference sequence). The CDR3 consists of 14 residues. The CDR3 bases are TGTGCCAGCATTAGGGACAGTATGAACACTGAAGCTTTCTTT. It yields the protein CASIRDSMNTEAFF.

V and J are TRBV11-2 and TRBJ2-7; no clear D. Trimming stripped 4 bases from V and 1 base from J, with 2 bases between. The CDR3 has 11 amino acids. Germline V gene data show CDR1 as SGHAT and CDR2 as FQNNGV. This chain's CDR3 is CASSSSYEQYF. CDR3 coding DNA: TGTGCCAGCAGCTCGTCCTACGAGCAGTACTTC.

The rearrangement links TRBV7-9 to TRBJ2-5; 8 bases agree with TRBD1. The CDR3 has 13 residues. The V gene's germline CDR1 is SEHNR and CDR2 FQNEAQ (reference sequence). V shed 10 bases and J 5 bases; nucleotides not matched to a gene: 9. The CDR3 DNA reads TGTGCCACCGAGGACAGGGCCGGGGAGACCCAGTACTTC. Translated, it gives CATEDRAGETQYF.

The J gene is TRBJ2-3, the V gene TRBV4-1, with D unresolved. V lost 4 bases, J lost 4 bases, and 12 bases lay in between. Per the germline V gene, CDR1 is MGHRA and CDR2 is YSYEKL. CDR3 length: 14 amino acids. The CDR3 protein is CASSPLYLADTQYF. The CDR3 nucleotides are TGCGCCAGCAGCCCCCTTTATCTAGCAGATACGCAGTATTTT.

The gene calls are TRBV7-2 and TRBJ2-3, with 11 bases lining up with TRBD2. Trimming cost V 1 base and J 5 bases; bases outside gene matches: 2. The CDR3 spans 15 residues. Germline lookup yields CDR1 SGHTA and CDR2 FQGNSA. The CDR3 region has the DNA TGTGCCAGCAGCTTAGTAACTAGCGGGGGAGATACGCAGTATTTT. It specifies CASSLVTSGGDTQYF.

The CDR3 DNA follows: TGTGCCAGCAGCTTCTTTCGGGGACAGGGGCTACGCTTAACAGATACGCAGTATTTT. Protein sequence: CASSFFRGQGLRLTDTQYF. The rearrangement joins TRBV5-4 to TRBJ2-3, with 10 nucleotides matching TRBD1. V lost 2 bases to trimming and J lost 3 bases; unmatched junction nucleotides: 15. This CDR3 has 19 residues. CDR1 is SGHNT, CDR2 YYREEE, per germline (reference sequence).

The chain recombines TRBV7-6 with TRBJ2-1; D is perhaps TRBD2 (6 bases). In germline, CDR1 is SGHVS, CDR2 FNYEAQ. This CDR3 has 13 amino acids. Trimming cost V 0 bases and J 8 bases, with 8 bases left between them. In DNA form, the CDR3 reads TGTGCCAGCAGCTTAGCGGCGGGGCATGAGCAGTTCTTC. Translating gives CASSLAAGHEQFF.

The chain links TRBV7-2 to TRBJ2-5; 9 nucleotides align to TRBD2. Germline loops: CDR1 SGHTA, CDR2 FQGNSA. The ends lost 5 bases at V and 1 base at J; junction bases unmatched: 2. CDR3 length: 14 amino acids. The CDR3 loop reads CASSQTSGQETQYF. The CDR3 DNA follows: TGTGCCAGCAGCCAGACTAGCGGCCAAGAGACCCAGTACTTC.

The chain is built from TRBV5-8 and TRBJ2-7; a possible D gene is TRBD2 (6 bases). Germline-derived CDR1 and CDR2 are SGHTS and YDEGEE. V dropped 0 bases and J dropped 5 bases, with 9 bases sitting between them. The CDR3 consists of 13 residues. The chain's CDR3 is CASSLGGADEQYF. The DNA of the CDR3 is TGTGCCAGCAGCTTGGGCGGGGCTGACGAGCAGTACTTC.

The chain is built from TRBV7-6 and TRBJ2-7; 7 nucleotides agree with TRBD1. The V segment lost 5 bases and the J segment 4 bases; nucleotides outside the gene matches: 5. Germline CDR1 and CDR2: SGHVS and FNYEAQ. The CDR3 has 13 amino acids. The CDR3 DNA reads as TGTGCCAGCAGCCTCACAGGGGCGTACGAGCAGTACTTC. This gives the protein CASSLTGAYEQYF.

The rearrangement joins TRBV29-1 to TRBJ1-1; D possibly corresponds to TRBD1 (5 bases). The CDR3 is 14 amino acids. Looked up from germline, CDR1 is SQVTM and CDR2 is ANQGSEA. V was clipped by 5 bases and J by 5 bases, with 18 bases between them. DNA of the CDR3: TGCAGCGTTCTCTCGCTTCGGGGGGGAACTGAAGCTTTCTTT. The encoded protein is CSVLSLRGGTEAFF.

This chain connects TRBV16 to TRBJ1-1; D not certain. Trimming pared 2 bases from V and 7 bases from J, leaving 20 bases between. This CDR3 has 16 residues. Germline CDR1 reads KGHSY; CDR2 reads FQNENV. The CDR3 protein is CASSQTSNGINREAFF. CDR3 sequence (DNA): TGTGCCAGCAGCCAAACCTCAAACGGGATAAACCGTGAAGCTTTCTTT.

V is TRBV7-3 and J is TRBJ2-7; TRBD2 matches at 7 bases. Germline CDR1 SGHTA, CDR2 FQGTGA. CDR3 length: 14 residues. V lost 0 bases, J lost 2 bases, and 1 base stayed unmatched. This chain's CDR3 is CASSLTGGAYEQYF. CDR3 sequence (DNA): TGTGCCAGCAGCTTAACGGGGGGGGCCTACGAGCAGTACTTC. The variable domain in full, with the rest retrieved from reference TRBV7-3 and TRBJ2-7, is GAGVSQTPSNKVTEKGKYVELRCDPISGHTALYWYRQSLGQGPEFLIYFQGTGAADDSGLPNDRFFAVRPEGSVSTLKIQRTERGDSAVYLCASSLTGGAYEQYFGPGTRLTVT.

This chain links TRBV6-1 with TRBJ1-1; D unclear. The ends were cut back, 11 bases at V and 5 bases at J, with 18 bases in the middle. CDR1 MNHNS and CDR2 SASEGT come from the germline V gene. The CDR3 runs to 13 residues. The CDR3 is CAFRGSSGTEAFF. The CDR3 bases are TGTGCCTTTCGAGGGTCGTCGGGAACTGAAGCTTTCTTT.

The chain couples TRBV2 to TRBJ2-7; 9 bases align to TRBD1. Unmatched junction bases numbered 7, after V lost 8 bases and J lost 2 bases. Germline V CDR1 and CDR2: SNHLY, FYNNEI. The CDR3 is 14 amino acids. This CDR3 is CASFRDRVAYEQYF. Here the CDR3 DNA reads TGTGCCAGCTTTAGGGACAGGGTGGCCTACGAGCAGTACTTC.

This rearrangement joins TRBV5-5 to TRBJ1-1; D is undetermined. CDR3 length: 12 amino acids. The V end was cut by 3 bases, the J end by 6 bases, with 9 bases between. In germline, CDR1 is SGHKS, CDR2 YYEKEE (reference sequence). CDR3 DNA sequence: TGTGCCAGCAGCTCGCCAGAGGCTGAAGCTTTCTTT. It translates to CASSSPEAEAFF.

This CDR3 is CASSLAPSGVTDTQYF. The CDR3 DNA reads as TGTGCCAGCAGCTTAGCTCCTAGCGGGGTGACAGATACGCAGTATTTT. The rearrangement joins TRBV7-2 to TRBJ2-3; 9 positions match TRBD2. Germline V lookup: CDR1 SGHTA, CDR2 FQGNSA. V lost 0 bases, J lost 3 bases, and 4 bases stayed unmatched. The CDR3 runs to 16 residues.